This is a list of T cell receptor beta chains from one sample in a study of naive and memory T cell subsets. TCRdb itself ran the UMI-ligation and nested PCR reads through MiXCR, one entry per CDR3 protein. The sample contains more than 100,000 distinct CDR3 sequences, over 30% of which appear only once. The sample was central memory CD4+ T cells from blood. All receptors come from a human donor in good health. The CDR3 runs from the conserved cysteine through the conserved F or W. Fields, in order: V gene, D gene, J gene, clone size, CDR3 DNA, CDR3 protein. D genes are given only for firm matches. Size is omitted from some rows. Given values are once, few, many or a class for expanded clones.

>TRBV5-1|NA|TRBJ2-2|NA
TGCGCCAGCAGCTTGCGCCTCCTCACAGGGTACACCGGGGAGCTGTTTTTT
CASSLRLLTGYTGELFF
>TRBV9|NA|TRBJ1-2|NA
TGTGCCAGCAGCTGGGACAACTATGGCTACACCTTC
CASSWDNYGYTF
>TRBV12-3/TRBV12-4|NA|TRBJ1-5|few
TGTGCCAGCAGTGCAGGGTATCAGCCCCAGCATTTT
CASSAGYQPQHF
>TRBV20-1|TRBD1|TRBJ1-5|NA
TGCAGTGCTGGCAAGGGACAGGGTATGAATCAGCCCCAGCATTTT
CSAGKGQGMNQPQHF
>TRBV28|TRBD1|TRBJ2-6|few
TGTGCCAGCAGTTCCCCCTGGACAGGGGCTGGGGCCAACGTCCTGACTTTC
CASSSPWTGAGANVLTF
>TRBV15|TRBD2|TRBJ2-5|NA
TGTGCCACCAGCAGAGATAGGTCTAGCGGGAGTAATGTCTACGGAGAGACCCAGTACTTC
CATSRDRSSGSNVYGETQYF
>TRBV20-1|TRBD2|TRBJ2-7|many
TGCAGTGCTAGGTTACTAGCGGCTTACGAGCAGTACTTC
CSARLLAAYEQYF
>TRBV20-1|NA|TRBJ2-3|NA
TGCAGTGCTGGAGGGGGCGCCTCAGATACGCAGTATTTT
CSAGGGASDTQYF
>TRBV12-3/TRBV12-4|NA|TRBJ2-7|few
TGTGCCAGCAGTTTTTCGGGCGGATACTACGAGCAGTACTTC
CASSFSGGYYEQYF
>TRBV29-1|TRBD1|TRBJ2-1|once
TGCAGCGTTGAAGGGGGTACTTGGCAGGGGGACAATGAGCAGTTCTTC
CSVEGGTWQGDNEQFF
>TRBV12-3/TRBV12-4|NA|TRBJ1-1|NA
TGTGCCAGCAGTTTCCAACACGGTAGGGACACTGAAGCTTTCTTT
CASSFQHGRDTEAFF
>TRBV7-2|NA|TRBJ1-5|NA
TGTGCCAGCAGCTTAGCGCGGGGGAATCAGCCCCAGCATTTT
CASSLARGNQPQHF
>TRBV30|TRBD1|TRBJ2-3|once
TGTGCCTGGACACAGGGGCTAGGGACAGATACGCAGTATTTT
CAWTQGLGTDTQYF
>TRBV20-1|NA|TRBJ2-7|few
TGCAGTGCTAGAGATTTGGGCTCCTACGAGCAGTACTTC
CSARDLGSYEQYF
>TRBV11-2|TRBD1|TRBJ2-3|many
TGTGCCAGCAGCTTCGTAAGGACAGGGCCAGATACGCAGTATTTT
CASSFVRTGPDTQYF
>TRBV29-1|NA|TRBJ2-5|NA
TGCAGCGTTACATTCGGCGGCGGGAATCGAGAGACCCAGTACTTC
CSVTFGGGNRETQYF
>TRBV28|TRBD1|TRBJ2-2|many
TGTGCCAGCAGTTTCGATCGGGACAGGGGGTCCTGGGAGCTGTTTTTT
CASSFDRDRGSWELFF
>TRBV14|NA|TRBJ1-1|NA
TGTGCCAGCAGCCAAAGGCCCTCACGTAAGGACACTGAAGCTTTCTTT
CASSQRPSRKDTEAFF
>TRBV2|NA|TRBJ2-5|few
TGTGCCAGCAGTGGAGGGGCCTCAGAGACCCAGTACTTC
CASSGGASETQYF
>TRBV20-1|NA|TRBJ1-1|NA
TGCAGTGCGAGCAGGGACACTGAAGCTTTCTTT
CSASRDTEAFF
>TRBV5-5|NA|TRBJ1-6|NA
TGTGCCAGCAGCTTGAGGCCGATTAATTCACCCCTCCACTTT
CASSLRPINSPLHF
>TRBV20-1|TRBD2|TRBJ2-3|few
TGCAGTGCTAGAGATGCCGGACTAGCGGGAGATACGCAGTATTTT
CSARDAGLAGDTQYF
>TRBV24-1|TRBD2|TRBJ2-3|NA
TGTGCCACCAGTACCCCCGGACTAGCGGGAGCTACAGATACGCAGTATTTT
CATSTPGLAGATDTQYF
>TRBV7-2|NA|TRBJ2-3|NA
TGTGCCAGCAGCCTACGACTAGTGGGAAGCACAGATACGCAGTATTTT
CASSLRLVGSTDTQYF